Each of the 8 T cell receptor beta chains below was sequenced from the same sample in a study of blood T cell repertoires in COVID-19. The protocol was immunoSEQ multiplex PCR, while the TCRdb copy is restricted to in-frame clones and leaves out a portion. The sample consists of roughly 270,000 clones, around 83% of them appearing once. Source material: PBMCs or T cells enriched from blood (not recorded which). The source of these receptors is a man between 35 and 55 years old who had been exposed to COVID-19.

CDR3 bases: TGTGCCAGCATCCCCCAGCCCTCGACAGGGTCATTCTTCTATGGCTACACCTTC. Residues: CASIPQPSTGSFFYGYTF. The J gene is TRBJ1-2, the V gene TRBV7-2; 7 bases are a match to TRBD1. This CDR3 contains 18 residues. Germline loops: CDR1 SGHTA, CDR2 FQGNSA. Germline trimming cut 7 bases from V and 4 bases from J; bases unmatched to any gene: 21.

This chain connects TRBV11-3 to TRBJ2-6, with D tentatively TRBD2 (6 bases). The CDR3 is 16 amino acids. V was clipped by 4 bases and J by 1 base, with 11 bases between them. Germline CDR1 SGHNT, CDR2 YENEEA. In DNA form, the CDR3 reads TGTGCCAGCAGCTCCCGGGCGGGATCTGGGGCCAACGTCCTGACTTTC. Its protein product is CASSSRAGSGANVLTF. The whole variable domain, remainder taken from reference TRBV11-3 and TRBJ2-6, is EAGVVQSPRYKIIEKKQPVAFWCNPISGHNTLYWYLQNLGQGPELLIRYENEEAVDDSQLPKDRFSAERLKGVDSTLKIQPAELGDSAVYLCASSSRAGSGANVLTFGAGSRLTVL.

V usage is TRBV5-6 and J usage is TRBJ2-2; no clear D gene. V was cut by 4 bases and J by 6 bases, with 10 bases left in between. The CDR3 is 13 residues long. In germline, CDR1 is SGHDT, CDR2 YYEEEE. The CDR3 nucleotides are TGTGCCAGCAGCCGAGCCGGGTCCGGGGAGCTGTTTTTT. It specifies CASSRAGSGELFF.

This clone was found once. J is TRBJ1-1 and V is TRBV19, with D hard to call. The ends were cut back, 7 bases at V and 11 bases at J, with 14 bases in the middle. CDR1 LNHDA and CDR2 SQIVND come from the germline V gene (reference sequence). There are 11 residues in the CDR3. CDR3 residues: CASTLDRRAFF. CDR3 DNA: TGTGCCAGTACCCTCGACCGGCGGGCTTTCTTT.

The chain has TRBV2 and TRBJ1-1; D call uncertain. V was shortened by 4 bases and J by 7 bases, with 4 bases between the two germline ends. CDR3 length: 10 residues. Germline CDR1 is SNHLY and CDR2 is FYNNEI. CDR3 residues: CASSVSEAFF. The DNA for the CDR3 is TGTGCCAGCAGTGTCAGTGAAGCTTTCTTT.

On this clone itself: Because the CDR3's place on the DNA is in doubt, the DNA is left out and the CDR3 is given as listed by TCRdb. The gene calls are TRBV10-1 and TRBJ2-3; the D call in the table, TRBD2, was not verified against the DNA. The CDR3 length equals 16 residues, ends included. Germline assignment: CDR1 WNHNN and CDR2 SYGVQD (reference sequence). This chain's CDR3 is CASSTSGSGASHTQYF.

Note on this clone: A junction boundary mismatches the germline segment, possibly from a read error. In nucleotides, the CDR3 is TGTGCTAGCAGCTTAGGGGGTAGCGGATCCTACGAGCAGTACTTC. It encodes CASSLGGSGSYEQYF. V usage is TRBV7-7 and J usage is TRBJ2-7; tentatively, D is TRBD1 or TRBD2 (6 bases each). The CDR3 consists of 15 residues. Germline CDR1 and CDR2: SSHAT and FNYEAQ (reference sequence).

The chain employs TRBV14 and TRBJ1-4; D gene ambiguous. V was shortened by 4 bases and J by 7 bases, with 7 bases between the two germline ends. The CDR3 runs to 12 residues. CDR1 is SGHDN, CDR2 FVKESK, per germline. Here the CDR3 reads CASSLGSEKLFF. CDR3 nucleotide sequence: TGTGCCAGCAGCCTGGGGAGTGAAAAACTGTTTTTT.